Below, 11 T cell receptor beta chains from the same sample are listed, as sequenced in a study of T cells after posttransplantation cyclophosphamide. A marrow graft followed busulfan-fludarabine conditioning, with cyclophosphamide on days +3 and +4. Clones were read by immunoSEQ multiplex PCR, and TCRdb kept only the in-frame ones, dropping some. The sample includes fewer than 20,000 clones, around nine tenths of them seen just once. Sequenced material: CD4+ T cells sorted from blood, taken after allogeneic stem cell transplant with posttransplant cyclophosphamide. These receptors all stem from a male patient aged 60 to 75 who received an allogeneic stem cell transplant from a related donor and was CMV-positive. Among the T cells, some may be from the graft donor.

This rearrangement joins TRBV7-2 to TRBJ2-3, with 13 bases that match TRBD2. Germline V lookup: CDR1 SGHTA, CDR2 FQGNSA. V was pared by 4 bases and J by 5 bases, with 3 bases of the junction left unmatched. The CDR3 runs to 15 residues. The CDR3: CASSYGLAGEDTQYF. The CDR3 DNA reads as TGTGCCAGCAGCTACGGACTAGCGGGGGAAGATACGCAGTATTTT.

The chain carries TRBV11-2 and TRBJ2-7; D uncertain. Germline lookup yields CDR1 SGHAT and CDR2 FQNNGV. The CDR3 extends over 14 amino acids. The V and J ends lost 0 bases and 4 bases respectively, with 10 bases between them. The CDR3 coding sequence is TGTGCCAGCAGCTTAGAGGGCTGGGTTTACGAGCAGTACTTC. Translated, it gives CASSLEGWVYEQYF.

This clone was seen a handful of times. The rearrangement joins TRBV6-5 to TRBJ1-4; 9 nucleotides agree with TRBD1. The CDR3 is made up of 15 amino acids. The V gene end was trimmed by 0 bases and the J gene end by 8 bases; junction bases not matched to a gene: 4. Germline loops: CDR1 MNHEY, CDR2 SVGAGI. CDR3 region: CASSYSRTGDEKLFF. The CDR3 DNA reads as TGTGCCAGCAGTTACTCCCGGACAGGGGACGAAAAACTGTTTTTT.

The V call is TRBV2, the J call TRBJ2-1; D might be TRBD1 (6 bases). In germline, CDR1 is SNHLY, CDR2 FYNNEI. The CDR3 contains 18 residues. With 6 bases removed from V and 5 bases from J, the gap between germline ends came to 26 bases. CDR3: CASRPDRSNRVSHNEQFF. CDR3 coding DNA: TGTGCCAGCAGGCCAGACCGCTCGAACAGGGTATCCCACAATGAGCAGTTCTTC. Full variable domain (missing parts from reference TRBV2 and TRBJ2-1): EPEVTQTPSHQVTQMGQEVILRCVPISNHLYFYWYRQILGQKVEFLVSFYNNEISEKSEIFDDQFSVERPDGSNFTLKIRSTKLEDSAMYFCASRPDRSNRVSHNEQFFGPGTRLTVL.

This sequence joins TRBV5-6 and TRBJ2-7; D is possibly TRBD2 (5 bases). V lost 3 bases, J lost 3 bases, and 13 bases lay in between. Germline CDR1 is SGHDT and CDR2 is YYEEEE. This CDR3 has 14 residues. The CDR3 spells CASSSREGNYEQYF. CDR3 nucleotides: TGTGCCAGCAGCTCCCGTGAGGGTAACTACGAGCAGTACTTC.

This sequence joins TRBV7-6 and TRBJ2-3; possible D gene TRBD1, 6 bases. The ends were cut back, 5 bases at V and 2 bases at J, with 14 bases in the middle. Germline V gives CDR1 SGHVS, CDR2 FNYEAQ. The CDR3 consists of 15 residues. In DNA, the CDR3 is TGTGCCAGCAGCCCTTTGACAGGAGCCACAGATACGCAGTATTTT. This codes for CASSPLTGATDTQYF.

The chain carries TRBV7-2 and TRBJ1-2, with 8 bases aligning to TRBD1. Looked up from germline, CDR1 is SGHTA and CDR2 is FQGNSA. The CDR3 length is 14 residues. The V gene end was trimmed by 1 base and the J gene end by 4 bases; junction bases not matched to a gene: 2. Written as DNA, the CDR3 is TGTGCCAGCAGCTTAGGGACAGGGAGCTATGGCTACACCTTC. This encodes CASSLGTGSYGYTF.

The J gene is TRBJ2-5, the V gene TRBV5-1; D is unclear. With 3 bases removed from V and 4 bases from J, the gap between germline ends came to 10 bases. The CDR3 has 13 residues. Germline V gene data show CDR1 as SGHRS and CDR2 as YFSETQ. For the CDR3, the DNA is TGCGCCAGCAGCTGGAGTGCCGGAGAGACCCAGTACTTC. Its translation is CASSWSAGETQYF. The full variable domain, rest sourced from reference TRBV5-1 and TRBJ2-5, is KAGVTQTPRYLIKTRGQQVTLSCSPISGHRSVSWYQQTPGQGLQFLFEYFSETQRNKGNFPGRFSGRQFSNSRSEMNVSTLELGDSALYLCASSWSAGETQYFGPGTRLLVL.

The CDR3: CASSIGQPWVEQFF. In DNA, the CDR3 is TGTGCCAGCAGCATAGGACAGCCGTGGGTTGAGCAGTTCTTC. This chain connects TRBV5-6 to TRBJ2-1; D possibly corresponds to TRBD1 (6 bases). CDR1 and CDR2 (germline): SGHDT, YYEEEE. CDR3 size: 14 residues. The V end was cut by 4 bases, the J end by 9 bases, with 17 bases between.

The chain is built from TRBV21-1 and TRBJ1-1. TRBV21-1 is described as a pseudogene. The CDR3 length is 8 residues. The CDR3 coding sequence is TGTGCCAGCGGGGAGGCTTTCTTT. Its protein product is CASGEAFF.

V gene TRBV2 combines with J gene TRBJ2-1; D may be TRBD1 (5 bases). Germline CDR1 reads SNHLY; CDR2 reads FYNNEI. This CDR3 is 14 amino acids long. Trimming left V 6 bases short and J 3 bases short, with 12 bases between. CDR3 region: CASRAQGGYNEQFF. CDR3 sequence (DNA): TGTGCCAGCAGGGCCCAGGGTGGCTACAATGAGCAGTTCTTC.